The clone carrying this T cell receptor beta chain has a single count. Germline V gives CDR1 SGHTA, CDR2 FQGNSA. Losses at the gene ends were 5 bases for V and 3 bases for J; bases not matched to a gene: 9. This CDR3 comprises 16 residues. This sample was included in a study of T cell changes during pregnancy in multiple sclerosis. The data were produced by immunoSEQ multiplex PCR, yet TCRdb's version contains in-frame clones alone and is incomplete. The sample lists around 75,000 clones; about 93% were seen once. The sequence was obtained from a female donor with multiple sclerosis, enrolled in a pregnancy study. Sequences were derived from CD4+ T cells from peripheral blood mononuclear cells, sampled after pregnancy. The chain uses TRBV7-2 and TRBJ2-3, with 9 bases aligning to TRBD2. CDR3 in DNA: TGTGCCAGCAGCCCAATAGCGGGAGATAGAACAGATACGCAGTATTTT. Translating gives CASSPIAGDRTDTQYF.